Sequencing of this T cell receptor beta chain was carried out in a study of human T cells and chemical hapten exposure. Study background: In the roughly 25-week study, patients were dosed weekly with diphenylcyclopropenone on the scalp throughout.

In this sample, this clonotype turned up a few times. Its antigen is undetermined. Whole-study findings and limits: Sensitizing with DPC caused no change in TCRs above 1 in 1000 frequency. It was expanded TCRs that formed significantly more large CDR3 similarity clusters than controls did. Patch test score was positively correlated with the counts of PT1 expanded TCRs.

TCRdb fed the RACE reads into MiXCR, producing one record per CDR3 protein. The table includes under 60,000 distinct CDR3 sequences, approximately 11% detected once. Time point denoted: patch test 1, 2 weeks after DPC sensitization. Treatment given: therapeutic diphenylcyclopropenone sensitization with weekly scalp DPC. Unfractionated whole blood yielded total RNA. Germline-derived CDR1 and CDR2 are SGHTA and FQGNSA. Trimming left V 6 bases short and J 0 bases short, with 10 bases between. The CDR3 spans 14 residues. This rearrangement joins TRBV7-2 to TRBJ2-3, with D tentatively TRBD2 (5 bases). The starting material was whole blood, obtained in connection with sensitization to the hapten diphenylcyclopropenone (DPC). The TCR was taken from a woman between 35 and 50 years old with alopecia areata. Some clones in this sample may be carry-over from other donors' samples. As DNA, the CDR3 is TGTGCCAGCAGGGCGGGCTTTAGCACAGATACGCAGTATTTT. As protein: CASRAGFSTDTQYF.